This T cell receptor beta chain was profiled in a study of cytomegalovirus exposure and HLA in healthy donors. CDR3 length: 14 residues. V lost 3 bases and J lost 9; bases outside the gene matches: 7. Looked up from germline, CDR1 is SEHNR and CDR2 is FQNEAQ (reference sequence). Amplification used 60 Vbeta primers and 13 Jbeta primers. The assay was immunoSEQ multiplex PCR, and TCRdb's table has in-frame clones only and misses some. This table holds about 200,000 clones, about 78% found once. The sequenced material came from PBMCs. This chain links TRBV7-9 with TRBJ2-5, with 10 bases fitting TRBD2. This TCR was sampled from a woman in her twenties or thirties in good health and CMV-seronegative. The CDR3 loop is CASSFTLAGGPQYF. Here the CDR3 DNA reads TGTGCCAGCAGCTTTACGTTAGCGGGGGGACCCCAGTACTTC.